The rows below give T cell receptor beta chains drawn from one sample of a study of T cells expressing NK-cell markers. Following a re-call of the 5' RACE reads, TCRdb has one entry per CDR3 protein and lacks DNA. The sample has roughly 8,100 distinct CDR3 sequences. Sequencing used blood T cells: a sorted CD56 or NKG2C T cell subset, CD4+ or CD8+ T cells, or bulk PBMC T cells (not recorded which). The source is a young man in good health. Both conserved end residues are part of each CDR3. For some rows the clone size is stated as once, few or many, or as a class when expanded; others skip it.

>13|NA|TRBJ1-1|TRBV29-1
CSVETGMGTEAFF
>13|medium-sized|TRBJ2-3|TRBV6-5
CASSRGSTDTQYF
>11|medium-sized|TRBJ1-1|TRBV29-1
CSVFDGTEAFF
>18|medium-sized|TRBJ2-5|TRBV20-1
CSASRLAGGPVTEETQYF
>14|NA|TRBJ2-7|TRBV4-3
CASSQDLATYEQYF
>12|NA|TRBJ2-7|TRBV19
CASKSRFYEQYF
>15|medium-sized|TRBJ2-1|TRBV14
CASSQKREAYNEQFF
>15|NA|TRBJ1-3|TRBV27
CASRGTGTLENTIYF
>12|NA|TRBJ2-7|TRBV10-3
CAITQTGNEQYF
>13|medium-sized|TRBJ1-1|TRBV7-8
CACRDRASTEAFF
>15|medium-sized|TRBJ2-3|TRBV5-1
CASSLWLGPTDTQYF
>16|NA|TRBJ2-5|TRBV11-1
CASSSPAGGYQETQYF
>16|medium-sized|TRBJ2-5|TRBV3-1
CASSQGPVSVQETQYF
>12|NA|TRBJ2-1|TRBV6-2/TRBV6-3
CASGRAFNEQFF
>14|NA|TRBJ1-2|TRBV11-2
CASSLGPDWYGYTF
>15|medium-sized|TRBJ1-5|TRBV5-1
CASSLEPGGNQPQHF
>17|NA|TRBJ2-1|TRBV5-5
CASSLFSGQGPYNEQFF
>15|NA|TRBJ2-3|TRBV11-2
CASSRRESSTDTQYF
>14|NA|TRBJ2-1|TRBV10-3
CATLTDSRGDEQFF
>20|medium-sized|TRBJ2-1|TRBV6-6
CASSYSRTSDTGASYNEQFF
>15|NA|TRBJ2-7|TRBV5-4
CASSLGLAEPYEQYF
>14|NA|TRBJ1-5|TRBV19
CASSMGTGVGPQHF
>13|medium-sized|TRBJ1-6|TRBV27
CASRMAGSSPLHF
>11|NA|TRBJ2-7|TRBV4-3
CASLGPYEQYF
>13|NA|TRBJ2-1|TRBV9
CASSVRTGGEQFF
>13|NA|TRBJ2-1|TRBV11-3
CASSPGGVTEQFF
>13|medium-sized|TRBJ1-1|TRBV6-5
CASSYAGHTEAFF